This is a list of T cell receptor beta chains from one sample in a study of cytomegalovirus exposure and HLA in healthy donors. The data were produced by immunoSEQ multiplex PCR, yet TCRdb's version contains in-frame clones alone and is incomplete. The sample lists roughly 300,000 clones, about nine tenths occurring once. Material: PBMCs. These receptors came from a woman under 40 in good health and CMV-seropositive. The CDR3 runs from the conserved cysteine through the conserved F or W. A D gene is named only where the DNA matches it firmly. Only some rows state a clone size, as once, few, many or a class for expanded clones.

v_call	clone_size	d_call	j_call	cdr3_nt	cdr3_aa
TRBV27	.	TRBD1	TRBJ1-5	TGTGCCAGCAGTTCGAACCCCAGGGGGATTAGTCAGCCCCAGCATTTT	CASSSNPRGISQPQHF
TRBV11-2	.	.	TRBJ2-7	TGTGCCAGCAGCCCCTACCTGGGAACTAACCTTTACGAGCAGTACTTC	CASSPYLGTNLYEQYF
TRBV30	.	.	TRBJ1-5	TGTGCCTGGAGTGTACGTGGGGGCAGGGGCAATCAGCCCCAGCATTTT	CAWSVRGGRGNQPQHF
TRBV25-1	.	.	TRBJ1-1	TGTGCCAGCATTAACGACGGAGTGTACTCTGAAGCTTTCTTT	CASINDGVYSEAFF
TRBV6-5	.	.	TRBJ1-1	TGTGCCAGCAGTTACTCCGGAGGGGGGTACACTGAAGCTTTCTTT	CASSYSGGGYTEAFF
TRBV14	.	TRBD2	TRBJ2-7	TGTGCCAGCAGCCAGGCGGTAGGGAGGGCCTCCTCCTACGAGCAGTACTTC	CASSQAVGRASSYEQYF
TRBV13	once	.	TRBJ1-1	TGTGCCAGCAGATTACCCACAGGAACGAACACTGAAGCTTTCTTT	CASRLPTGTNTEAFF
TRBV6-5	.	.	TRBJ2-3	TGTGCCAGCAGCCTAGGGGGGGAGGGAGATACGCAGTATTTT	CASSLGGEGDTQYF
TRBV11-2	.	.	TRBJ1-5	TGTGCCAGCAGCTTAGGGAACAGGGTCGGGAGCAATCAGCCCCAGCATTTT	CASSLGNRVGSNQPQHF
TRBV27	.	.	TRBJ2-1	TGTGCCAGCAGTTTCCAGGCCGAGGGGTATGAGCAGTTCTTC	CASSFQAEGYEQFF
TRBV13	.	TRBD1	TRBJ2-3	TGTGCCAGCAGCAGTTGGGACAGGAGATTTACCCGCACAGATACGCAGTATTTT	CASSSWDRRFTRTDTQYF
TRBV7-9	.	.	TRBJ2-5	TGTGCCAGCAGCTTACGGGGGGAGACCCAGTACTTC	CASSLRGETQYF
TRBV30	.	.	TRBJ1-2	TGTGCCTGGGGGTATATGGGCTACACCTTC	CAWGYMGYTF
TRBV29-1	once	.	TRBJ2-3	TGCAGCGCCAGGACAACCCTCCCCACAGATACGCAGTATTTT	CSARTTLPTDTQYF
TRBV27	once	.	TRBJ2-5	TGTGCCAGCAGCCTAGGGATGGGAGAGACCCAGTACTTC	CASSLGMGETQYF
TRBV27	.	.	TRBJ1-2	TGTGCCAGCAGTTTAATGGCGCTGGGGGGCTACACCTTC	CASSLMALGGYTF